This T cell receptor (beta chain) was obtained from a study of blood T cell repertoires in COVID-19. The CDR3 spans 12 residues. Trimming removed 2 bases at V and 4 bases at J, with 6 bases between. Per germline, CDR1 MNHEY and CDR2 SVGAGI. Sequenced by immunoSEQ multiplex PCR; TCRdb stores in-frame clones only, minus some. The profile shows fewer than 120,000 clones, about 75% of them singletons. The chain couples TRBV6-5 to TRBJ2-7; D may be TRBD1 (6 bases). The source material was peripheral blood. This TCR was recovered from an elderly woman with active or convalescent COVID-19. CDR3 coding DNA: TGTGCCAGCAGTTACAGGGGGTACGAGCAGTACTTC. Translated: CASSYRGYEQYF.